A single sample gave rise to the 19 T cell receptor beta chains below, sequenced in a study of blood T cell repertoires in COVID-19. Sequenced by immunoSEQ multiplex PCR; TCRdb stores in-frame clones only, minus some. The data contain about 220,000 clones, about 86% of them seen just once; the ten biggest clones take up more than 8%. The sequenced sample consisted of peripheral blood. The receptors here all came from a woman aged 50 to 60 with acute or convalescent COVID-19.

The rearrangement uses TRBV6-1 and TRBJ2-2, with D hard to call. This CDR3 spans 13 amino acids. Trimming stripped 2 bases from V and 5 bases from J, with 6 bases between. Germline V gene data show CDR1 as MNHNS and CDR2 as SASEGT. CDR3 sequence: CASSESVTGELFF. CDR3 coding DNA: TGTGCCAGCAGTGAATCAGTTACCGGGGAGCTGTTTTTT.

This clone has just one count. This sequence joins TRBV18 and TRBJ2-7, with D possibly being TRBD2 (6 bases). Germline loops: CDR1 KGHSH, CDR2 LQKENI. The CDR3 has 14 amino acids. V was cut by 4 bases and J by 2 bases, with 12 bases left in between. The CDR3 is CASSLMEGTYEQYF. CDR3 DNA: TGTGCCAGCTCACTCATGGAGGGGACCTACGAGCAGTACTTC.

The rearrangement joins TRBV5-1 to TRBJ2-5, with TRBD2 matching over 12 bases. CDR1 SGHRS and CDR2 YFSETQ come from the germline V gene. Losses at the gene ends were 0 bases for V and 5 bases for J; bases not matched to a gene: 2. This CDR3 is built from 15 residues. CDR3 loop: CASSLGTSGIETQYF. The CDR3 DNA follows: TGCGCCAGCAGCTTGGGGACTAGCGGGATCGAGACCCAGTACTTC.

The chain has TRBV5-1 and TRBJ2-7; 8 bases match TRBD2. Germline assignment: CDR1 SGHRS and CDR2 YFSETQ. The CDR3 covers 16 residues. V lost 4 bases, J lost 0 bases, and 9 bases stayed unmatched. In DNA, the CDR3 is TGCGCCAGCAGCCCGCTCCTAGCGGGCGCCTCCTACGAGCAGTACTTC. Translation: CASSPLLAGASYEQYF.

The V and J genes are TRBV7-2 and TRBJ1-2, with unresolved D. Germline V gene lookup returns CDR1 SGHTA and CDR2 FQGNSA. The CDR3 runs to 15 residues. V dropped 5 bases and J dropped 6 bases, with 19 bases sitting between them. The CDR3 loop is CASSIYPLPSNGYTF. The DNA for the CDR3 is TGTGCCAGCAGCATATATCCCCTACCATCCAATGGCTACACCTTC. Looking up the rest from reference TRBV7-2 and TRBJ1-2 gives the full variable domain: GAGVSQSPSNKVTEKGKDVELRCDPISGHTALYWYRQSLGQGLEFLIYFQGNSAPDKSGLPSDRFSAERTGGSVSTLTIQRTQQEDSAVYLCASSIYPLPSNGYTFGSGTRLTVV.

The V call is TRBV19, the J call TRBJ1-1; 8 nucleotides match TRBD1. The V gene's germline CDR1 is LNHDA and CDR2 SQIVND (reference sequence). CDR3 length equals 16 residues. J lost 7 bases, V lost 1 base, and 11 bases had no gene match. The DNA for the CDR3 is TGTGCCAGTAGTATAGCCCTGACAGGGGCTCTAAGTGAAGCTTTCTTT. It yields the protein CASSIALTGALSEAFF.

This clone has more than one count but fewer than ten. This chain connects TRBV28 to TRBJ1-6, with D perhaps matching TRBD1 (5 bases). Trimming removed 5 bases from V and 9 bases from J, with 11 bases in between. The CDR3 extends over 13 amino acids. CDR1 and CDR2 from the germline V gene are MDHEN and SYDVKM. CDR3 protein: CASSLNRPSPLHF. The CDR3 DNA is TGTGCCAGCAGTCTAAACAGGCCTTCACCCCTCCACTTT. The full variable domain, its missing parts supplied by reference TRBV28 and TRBJ1-6, is DVKVTQSSRYLVKRTGEKVFLECVQDMDHENMFWYRQDPGLGLRLIYFSYDVKMKEKGDIPEGYSVSREKKERFSLILESASTNQTSMYLCASSLNRPSPLHFGNGTRLTVT.

The chain uses TRBV28 and TRBJ2-5; D call uncertain. Germline V lookup: CDR1 MDHEN, CDR2 SYDVKM. The germline V and J ends were trimmed by 6 bases and 1 base, with 9 bases remaining between them. CDR3 length: 13 residues. The CDR3 region has the DNA TGTGCCAGCAGAACAGCCCTCCAAGAGACCCAGTACTTC. Residues: CASRTALQETQYF.

The chain is built from TRBV9 and TRBJ1-2; D is ambiguous. Germline V gives CDR1 SGDLS, CDR2 YYNGEE. The CDR3 has 11 residues. V shed 0 bases and J shed 6 bases, with 3 bases lying between them. CDR3 sequence (DNA): TGTGCCAGCAGCGTAGCCGATGGCTACACCTTC. Translating gives CASSVADGYTF.

The chain uses TRBV10-3 and TRBJ2-2; 16 bases are a match to TRBD2. Germline lookup yields CDR1 ENHRY and CDR2 SYGVKD. This CDR3 spans 17 amino acids. With 6 bases clipped from V and 5 bases from J, the junction kept 6 bases outside the gene matches. This CDR3 reads CAIRPGLAGGQTGELFF. In nucleotides, the CDR3 is TGTGCCATCAGGCCGGGACTAGCGGGAGGGCAAACCGGGGAGCTGTTTTTT.

The table lists this clone with a few counts. The chain is built from TRBV7-3 and TRBJ1-6, with 7 positions matching TRBD1. CDR3 length equals 15 residues. The germline V gene has CDR1 SGHTA and CDR2 FQGTGA. V shed 3 bases and J 7 bases; nucleotides not matched to a gene: 6. CDR3: CASSLAGTANSPLHF. In DNA form, the CDR3 reads TGTGCCAGCAGCTTGGCCGGGACAGCGAATTCACCCCTCCACTTT. Filled out from reference TRBV7-3 and TRBJ1-6, the complete variable domain reads GAGVSQTPSNKVTEKGKYVELRCDPISGHTALYWYRQSLGQGPEFLIYFQGTGAADDSGLPNDRFFAVRPEGSVSTLKIQRTERGDSAVYLCASSLAGTANSPLHFGNGTRLTVT.

The rearrangement links TRBV21-1 to TRBJ2-7; the D call TRBD1 from the table was never checked on the DNA. TRBV21-1 is recorded as a pseudogene. The CDR3 runs to 16 residues. CDR3 sequence: CASSKDVQGVSYEQYF. CDR3 bases: TGTGCCAGCAGCAAAGACGTACAGGGGGTCTCCTACGAGCAGTACTTC.

This clone was detected once. This chain joins TRBV9 and TRBJ1-3; 11 nucleotides agree with TRBD1. The CDR3 is made up of 17 amino acids. Trimming took 0 bases from V and 1 from J; bases not matched to a gene: 3. In germline, CDR1 is SGDLS, CDR2 YYNGEE. This CDR3 is CASSVAGDRGSGNTIYF. In DNA form, the CDR3 reads TGTGCCAGCAGCGTAGCTGGGGACAGGGGGTCTGGAAACACCATATATTTT.

The gene calls are TRBV18 and TRBJ1-5; 11 bases are a match to TRBD1. Trimming at V came to 2 bases and at J to 0 bases, leaving 3 bases not matched to a gene. The germline CDR1 and CDR2 sequences are KGHSH and LQKENI. This CDR3 contains 17 residues. The CDR3 loop reads CASSPRDRGSSNQPQHF. The CDR3 DNA is TGTGCCAGCTCACCAAGGGACAGGGGGAGTAGCAATCAGCCCCAGCATTTT.

The chain uses TRBV3-1 (or the pseudogene TRBV3-2) and TRBJ1-1; D unclear. Trimming left V 2 bases short and J 6 bases short, with 13 bases between. Germline values: CDR1 LGHDT, CDR2 YNNKEL (reference sequence). The CDR3 loop spans 14 amino acids. CDR3 sequence: CASSQNGEGAEAFF. The CDR3 DNA is TGTGCCAGCAGCCAAAATGGCGAGGGAGCTGAAGCTTTCTTT.

This clone has a single count. The V call is TRBV27, the J call TRBJ1-2, with 10 bases matching TRBD1. Germline V gene sequence: CDR1 MNHEY, CDR2 SMNVEV (reference sequence). V lost 0 bases, J lost 5 bases, and 6 bases stayed unmatched. This CDR3 contains 16 residues. The CDR3 sequence is CASSLSTGGAGYGYTF. The CDR3 DNA is TGTGCCAGCAGTTTATCGACAGGGGGCGCTGGATATGGCTACACCTTC.

The chain uses TRBV6-5 and TRBJ1-3, with D maybe TRBD1 (6 bases). The ends were cut back, 2 bases at V and 3 bases at J, with 11 bases in the middle. CDR3 size: 15 residues. Germline CDR1 reads MNHEY; CDR2 reads SVGAGI. The CDR3 sequence: CASSYGAGVGNTIYF. CDR3 coding DNA: TGTGCCAGCAGTTACGGCGCAGGGGTTGGAAACACCATATATTTT.

The rearrangement joins TRBV11-2 to TRBJ2-1, with 8 bases fitting TRBD2. The CDR3 has 15 residues. In germline, CDR1 is SGHAT, CDR2 FQNNGV. V trimming: 5 bases; J trimming: 7 bases; junction bases outside the gene matches: 10. CDR3 coding DNA: TGTGCCAGCAGCCCACCGGCGGGAGGAGCAAATGAGCAGTTCTTC. It specifies CASSPPAGGANEQFF.

This rearrangement joins TRBV28 to TRBJ1-4; 7 bases are shared with TRBD1. V gave up 6 bases and J gave up 7 bases; unmatched junction bases: 8. This CDR3 has 14 residues. The germline gives CDR1 MDHEN, CDR2 SYDVKM. The CDR3 sequence is CASRHTGVLEKLFF. DNA of the CDR3: TGTGCCAGCAGGCATACAGGGGTCCTTGAAAAACTGTTTTTT.